The 29 T cell receptor beta chains presented below share a single source sample, sequenced in a study of blood T cell repertoires in COVID-19. TCRdb keeps only in-frame clones here, not all; method: immunoSEQ multiplex PCR. The table shows 200,000 to 300,000 clones, with roughly 79% occurring only once. The sample taken for sequencing was peripheral blood. The receptors originated from a woman older than 75 with COVID-19, enrolled during active disease.

J is TRBJ1-1 and V is TRBV20-1; TRBD1 matches 7 bases. The CDR3 sequence is 11 residues long. Losses at the gene ends were 7 bases for V and 7 bases for J; bases not matched to a gene: 6. Per the germline V gene, CDR1 is DFQATT and CDR2 is SNEGSKA (reference sequence). The DNA of the CDR3 is TGCAGTGTTACGGACAGGTTTGAAGCTTTCTTT. Its translation: CSVTDRFEAFF.

V and J are TRBV7-9 and TRBJ1-3, with D perhaps TRBD1 (6 bases). V lost 4 bases to trimming and J lost 8 bases, with 9 bases between them. This CDR3 contains 12 residues. Germline CDR1 reads SEHNR; CDR2 reads FQNEAQ (reference sequence). CDR3 residues: CASSSQGYTIYF. In DNA form, the CDR3 reads TGTGCCAGCAGCTCACAGGGTTACACCATATATTTT. Filled out from reference TRBV7-9 and TRBJ1-3, the complete variable domain reads DTGVSQNPRHKITKRGQNVTFRCDPISEHNRLYWYRQTLGQGPEFLTYFQNEAQLEKSRLLSDRFSAERPKGSFSTLEIQRTEQGDSAMYLCASSSQGYTIYFGEGSWLTVV.

The CDR3 DNA reads as TGTGCCAGCAGCACAAGGGTAGCCGGACTTGGATCCTACAATGAGCAGTTCTTC. Translation gives CASSTRVAGLGSYNEQFF. J is TRBJ2-1 and V is TRBV7-9; possible D gene TRBD2, 5 bases. The CDR3 loop spans 18 amino acids. The V gene lost 5 bases and the J gene lost 1 base, with 21 bases spanning the gap. The germline gives CDR1 SEHNR, CDR2 FQNEAQ (reference sequence).

This rearrangement joins TRBV5-4 to TRBJ2-1; D unclear. The V gene's germline CDR1 is SGHNT and CDR2 YYREEE (reference sequence). CDR3 length: 11 residues. Trimming removed 3 bases at V and 7 bases at J, with 5 bases between. CDR3 in DNA: TGTGCCAGCAGCTCGGAGAATGAGCAGTTCTTC. This gives the protein CASSSENEQFF. The entire variable domain, with the rest obtained from reference TRBV5-4 and TRBJ2-1, is as follows: ETGVTQSPTHLIKTRGQQVTLRCSSQSGHNTVSWYQQALGQGPQFIFQYYREEENGRGNFPPRFSGLQFPNYSSELNVNALELDDSALYLCASSSENEQFFGPGTRLTVL.

The table lists this clone with a few counts. This chain connects TRBV27 to TRBJ1-1; TRBD1 matches 8 bases. The V gene end was trimmed by 7 bases and the J gene end by 3 bases; junction bases not matched to a gene: 7. The V gene's germline CDR1 is MNHEY and CDR2 SMNVEV (reference sequence). The CDR3 is 14 amino acids. CDR3 DNA sequence: TGTGCCAGCAACAAGCAGGGGGCTGACACTGAAGCTTTCTTT. Translating it yields CASNKQGADTEAFF.

The chain recombines TRBV3-1 (or the pseudogene TRBV3-2) with TRBJ2-3; 7 nucleotides line up with TRBD2. The CDR3 has 15 amino acids. V dropped 1 base and J dropped 2; count of bases not matched to a gene: 3. Germline V lookup: CDR1 LGHDT, CDR2 YNNKEL (reference sequence). The CDR3: CASSQGAGDTDTQYF. CDR3 DNA: TGTGCCAGCAGCCAAGGTGCGGGAGACACAGATACGCAGTATTTT.

This chain links TRBV3-1 (or the pseudogene TRBV3-2) with TRBJ2-2; maybe TRBD1 (5 bases). This CDR3 has 16 residues. V lost 5 bases to trimming and J lost 0 bases, with 13 bases between them. Germline assignment: CDR1 LGHDT and CDR2 YNNKEL (reference sequence). DNA of the CDR3: TGTGCCAGCAGCAAAAGGATGACAGCGAACACCGGGGAGCTGTTTTTT. Protein: CASSKRMTANTGELFF.

The V call is TRBV15, the J call TRBJ2-1, with D tentatively TRBD2 (5 bases). This CDR3 has 14 amino acids. Trimming removed 0 bases from V and 15 bases from J, with 18 bases in between. Germline CDR1 LNHNV, CDR2 YYDKDF (reference sequence). The CDR3 is CATSRDRSGIGLFF. The CDR3 DNA reads as TGTGCCACCAGCAGAGATCGGAGCGGTATTGGGCTGTTCTTC.

The rearrangement uses TRBV5-1 and TRBJ2-2; TRBD1 aligns across 7 bases. CDR1 is SGHRS and CDR2 is YFSETQ in the germline V gene. There are 15 residues in the CDR3. V dropped 7 bases and J dropped 4; count of bases not matched to a gene: 10. The CDR3 spells CASATGDRPTGELFF. DNA for the CDR3: TGCGCCAGCGCTACCGGGGACAGACCCACCGGGGAGCTGTTTTTT.

The CDR3 reads CASSLRQGHEAFF. The CDR3 coding sequence is TGTGCCAGCAGCCTTAGACAGGGTCATGAAGCTTTCTTT. The chain couples TRBV27 to TRBJ1-1; 7 positions match TRBD1. Germline assignment: CDR1 MNHEY and CDR2 SMNVEV (reference sequence). The junction had 8 bases not matched to a gene; V was cut back by 6 bases and J by 7 bases. This CDR3 spans 13 amino acids.

The genes are TRBV6-5 and TRBJ2-5; D is possibly TRBD1 (5 bases). Germline loops: CDR1 MNHEY, CDR2 SVGAGI. The ends were cut back, 3 bases at V and 1 base at J, with 9 bases in the middle. This CDR3 region has 14 residues. CDR3 region: CASSYRDSQETQYF. CDR3 in DNA: TGTGCCAGCAGTTATAGAGACAGCCAAGAGACCCAGTACTTC.

The chain is built from TRBV27 and TRBJ2-1; D possibly corresponds to TRBD2 (5 bases). V was cut by 6 bases and J by 7 bases, with 10 bases left in between. The germline V gene has CDR1 MNHEY and CDR2 SMNVEV (reference sequence). CDR3 size: 12 residues. CDR3 nucleotide sequence: TGTGCCAGCAGCAGGACGGGAAATGAGCAGTTCTTC. Its protein is CASSRTGNEQFF.

This CDR3 is CASSEGPGALNQPQHF. CDR3 in DNA: TGTGCCAGCAGTGAAGGTCCAGGGGCACTCAATCAGCCCCAGCATTTT. This rearrangement joins TRBV6-1 to TRBJ1-5, with a tentative D call TRBD1 (6 bases). V was pared by 1 base and J by 3 bases, with 13 bases between. This CDR3 has 16 amino acids. CDR1 and CDR2 (germline): MNHNS, SASEGT.

The V gene is TRBV25-1, the J gene TRBJ2-5; 8 nucleotides align to TRBD2. CDR3 length: 15 residues. The V segment lost 5 bases and the J segment 4 bases; nucleotides outside the gene matches: 9. The V gene's germline CDR1 is MGHDK and CDR2 SYGVNS. The DNA of the CDR3 is TGTGCCAGCAGTCACCCACGGGCGGGGGGAGAGACCCAGTACTTC. This gives the protein CASSHPRAGGETQYF.

The chain couples TRBV6-5 to TRBJ1-2, with 7 bases fitting TRBD1. Looked up from germline, CDR1 is MNHEY and CDR2 is SVGAGI. The CDR3 runs to 14 residues. The ends lost 6 bases at V and 4 bases at J; junction bases unmatched: 8. The CDR3 reads CASRQQGTAYGYTF. The CDR3 nucleotides are TGTGCCAGCAGACAACAGGGGACCGCCTATGGCTACACCTTC.

The V and J genes are TRBV2 and TRBJ1-1; TRBD1 agrees at 8 bases. CDR3 length equals 15 residues. V gave up 7 bases and J gave up 1 base; unmatched junction bases: 8. Germline assignment: CDR1 SNHLY and CDR2 FYNNEI. CDR3 amino acids: CASMYQGAGNTEAFF. The CDR3 nucleotides are TGTGCCAGCATGTACCAGGGGGCTGGGAACACTGAAGCTTTCTTT.

J is TRBJ1-2 and V is TRBV11-2, with 8 bases aligning to TRBD1. Germline CDR1 reads SGHAT; CDR2 reads FQNNGV. CDR3 length equals 15 residues. V lost 5 bases and J lost 6; bases outside the gene matches: 11. CDR3 region: CASSQPKQGENGYTF. The CDR3 DNA sequence: TGTGCCAGCAGCCAACCAAAACAGGGGGAGAATGGCTACACCTTC.

This clone was counted once. This chain uses TRBV2 with TRBJ1-2, with D perhaps matching TRBD1 (5 bases). The CDR3 totals 12 residues. Trimming shortened V by 6 bases and J by 4 bases, and 9 bases separated the two germline ends. Germline V lookup: CDR1 SNHLY, CDR2 FYNNEI. The CDR3 DNA follows: TGTGCCAGCAGGGCTGACAGCTATGGCTACACCTTC. Protein product: CASRADSYGYTF.

The sample holds a few counts of this clone. Other DNA sequences in the same sample also yield this CDR3. The chain combines TRBV12-3 or TRBV12-4 with TRBJ1-5, with D perhaps matching TRBD1 (5 bases). CDR3 size: 13 residues. Trimming stripped 3 bases from V and 6 bases from J, with 9 bases between. The CDR3 reads CASSLQGGQPQHF. The CDR3 DNA follows: TGTGCCAGCAGTTTGCAGGGCGGTCAGCCCCAGCATTTT.

The chain couples TRBV19 to TRBJ2-7; 12 positions match TRBD2. Losses at the gene ends were 4 bases for V and 2 bases for J; bases not matched to a gene: 9. CDR1 is LNHDA, CDR2 SQIVND, per germline (reference sequence). The CDR3 runs 17 residues. The CDR3 DNA reads TGTGCCAGTAGTACCGGCTTCCTAGCGGGAGGGCCCTACGAGCAGTACTTC. Residues: CASSTGFLAGGPYEQYF.

The chain couples TRBV28 to TRBJ1-1; D unresolved. Germline CDR1 MDHEN, CDR2 SYDVKM. This CDR3 comprises 11 residues. The CDR3 loop reads CASRLNTEAFF. The CDR3 coding sequence is TGTGCGTCCAGGTTGAACACTGAAGCTTTCTTT.

The chain joins TRBV9 to TRBJ2-1; 10 nucleotides match TRBD2. The germline CDR1 and CDR2 sequences are SGDLS and YYNGEE. J lost 4 bases, V lost 4 bases, and 5 bases had no gene match. The CDR3 consists of 15 residues. The CDR3 DNA is TGTGCCAGCAGCCCTACTAGCGGGGATTACAATGAGCAGTTCTTC. It translates to CASSPTSGDYNEQFF.

The rearrangement links TRBV18 to TRBJ1-3, with 7 bases aligning to TRBD1. The CDR3 totals 14 residues. The V gene end was trimmed by 2 bases and the J gene end by 6 bases; junction bases not matched to a gene: 4. Germline V gene data show CDR1 as KGHSH and CDR2 as LQKENI. CDR3 sequence: CASSPGTALNTIYF. The CDR3 DNA follows: TGTGCCAGCTCACCAGGGACAGCCTTAAACACCATATATTTT. Looking up the rest from reference TRBV18 and TRBJ1-3 gives the full variable domain: NAGVMQNPRHLVRRRGQEARLRCSPMKGHSHVYWYRQLPEEGLKFMVYLQKENIIDESGMPKERFSAEFPKEGPSILRIQQVVRGDSAAYFCASSPGTALNTIYFGEGSWLTVV.

As for this clone: At one boundary the junction diverges from the germline segment, which might be a read error. The chain is built from TRBV6-2 or TRBV6-3 and TRBJ2-3; TRBD2 matches 10 bases. The germline V gene has CDR1 MNHEY and CDR2 SVGEGT. CDR3 length: 17 residues. CDR3 bases: TGTGCCAGCAGTGACTCCGGGACTAGCGAAAGCACAGATACGCAGTATTTT. Translation: CASSDSGTSESTDTQYF.

This chain uses TRBV5-1 with TRBJ1-1; 7 bases map to TRBD1. The germline V gene has CDR1 SGHRS and CDR2 YFSETQ. V lost 0 bases and J lost 6; bases outside the gene matches: 8. The CDR3 is 15 amino acids. CDR3 in amino acids: CASSLGAGGRAEAFF. The CDR3, as DNA: TGCGCCAGCAGCTTGGGGGCAGGGGGACGGGCTGAAGCTTTCTTT.

J is TRBJ2-1 and V is TRBV4-1; TRBD2 matches at 7 bases. V lost 1 base, J lost 5 bases, and 14 bases stayed unmatched. Germline V lookup: CDR1 MGHRA, CDR2 YSYEKL. This CDR3 comprises 18 residues. CDR3 nucleotides: TGCGCCAGCAGCCAAGGGCCGGGAGGCCGGGGTCGGAACAATGAGCAGTTCTTC. Protein sequence: CASSQGPGGRGRNNEQFF.

This clone was seen only a few times. The V call is TRBV5-1, the J call TRBJ1-1; D ambiguous. The ends were cut back, 3 bases at V and 5 bases at J, with 17 bases in the middle. This CDR3 contains 15 residues. Germline V lookup: CDR1 SGHRS, CDR2 YFSETQ. The CDR3 coding sequence is TGCGCCAGCAGCTCTAGTGGAGTCCCGGGGACTGAAGCTTTCTTT. This translates into CASSSSGVPGTEAFF.

The chain uses TRBV19 and TRBJ1-1, with D perhaps TRBD1 (5 bases). CDR1 is LNHDA, CDR2 SQIVND, per germline (reference sequence). Trimming removed 7 bases at V and 5 bases at J, with 23 bases between. The CDR3 has 16 amino acids. The CDR3 region has the DNA TGTGCCAGTACTTTCAGTTCGGGGCGTGGGAGGACTGAAGCTTTCTTT. This codes for CASTFSSGRGRTEAFF.

The CDR3 here is CASSLNTRGFYGYTF. CDR3 DNA sequence: TGTGCCAGCAGCTTAAATACTCGGGGATTCTATGGCTACACCTTC. This rearrangement joins TRBV11-2 to TRBJ1-2; no reliable D call. This CDR3 contains 15 residues. Trimming took 2 bases from V and 4 from J, leaving 14 bases between them. From germline, CDR1 is SGHAT and CDR2 FQNNGV.